Presented here are 23 T cell receptor beta chains from one specimen sequenced in a study of cytomegalovirus exposure and HLA in healthy donors. Primers for the PCR totalled 60 Vbeta and 13 Jbeta. TCRdb keeps only in-frame clones here, not all; method: immunoSEQ multiplex PCR. The repertoire consists of about 200,000 clones, with roughly 80% occurring once and the leading ten covering around 3.6%. Sample: PBMCs. The receptor source for this set is a middle-aged man in good health and CMV-seropositive.

The CDR3 sequence is CASSLLGALGSYEQYF. The DNA for the CDR3 is TGTGCCAGCAGTTTATTAGGGGCCCTGGGGTCCTACGAGCAGTACTTC. This sequence joins TRBV28 and TRBJ2-7; maybe TRBD1 (5 bases). Germline values: CDR1 MDHEN, CDR2 SYDVKM. The CDR3 loop spans 16 amino acids. The V end lost 1 base, the J end lost 1 base, and 14 bases lay between the germline ends.

This chain links TRBV7-9 with TRBJ2-1, with 9 bases that match TRBD1. Germline V gene sequence: CDR1 SEHNR, CDR2 FQNEAQ (reference sequence). This CDR3 spans 15 amino acids. V trimming: 0 bases; J trimming: 8 bases; junction bases outside the gene matches: 5. The CDR3 loop is CASSLAGTGSHEQFF. Written as DNA, the CDR3 is TGTGCCAGCAGCTTAGCGGGGACAGGGTCGCATGAGCAGTTCTTC.

The chain combines TRBV7-7 with TRBJ2-2; D uncertain. The CDR3 covers 14 residues. Germline CDR1 and CDR2: SSHAT and FNYEAQ (reference sequence). Deletions cut 0 bases from V and 0 bases from J, with 2 bases between. The CDR3 nucleotides read TGTGCCAGCAGCTTAGCCACGAACACCGGGGAGCTGTTTTTT. Amino acid sequence: CASSLATNTGELFF.

The V call is TRBV11-3, the J call TRBJ2-3; D is ambiguous. CDR3 size: 16 residues. V was trimmed by 5 bases and J by 0 bases, leaving 15 bases between them. The germline gives CDR1 SGHNT, CDR2 YENEEA. CDR3 residues: CASSERSTSSTDTQYF. CDR3 DNA sequence: TGTGCCAGCAGCGAAAGATCGACATCTAGCACAGATACGCAGTATTTT.

The CDR3 sequence: CASSRQREDQPQHF. The CDR3 DNA reads TGTGCCAGCAGTCGGCAGCGGGAGGATCAGCCCCAGCATTTT. The chain has TRBV2 and TRBJ1-5; D is uncertain. Trimming cost V 5 bases and J 5 bases, with 13 bases left between them. The CDR3 totals 14 residues. Germline loops: CDR1 SNHLY, CDR2 FYNNEI.

The chain carries TRBV7-9 and TRBJ1-3; no clear D. This CDR3 has 16 amino acids. Germline V gene sequence: CDR1 SEHNR, CDR2 FQNEAQ (reference sequence). The V end lost 1 base, the J end lost 3 bases, and 13 bases lay between the germline ends. The CDR3 loop reads CASSLEGGLVGNTIYF. The CDR3 bases are TGTGCCAGCAGCTTAGAGGGCGGGTTGGTTGGAAACACCATATATTTT.

The gene calls are TRBV7-3 and TRBJ2-3, with D perhaps TRBD1 (6 bases). The germline CDR1 and CDR2 sequences are SGHTA and FQGTGA. With 5 bases removed from V and 2 bases from J, the gap between germline ends came to 11 bases. The length of the CDR3 is 14 residues. Here the CDR3 DNA reads TGTGCCAGCAGCCACCGGGACAACACAGATACGCAGTATTTT. Translated, it gives CASSHRDNTDTQYF.

The chain joins TRBV7-2 to TRBJ1-3; no clear D gene. This CDR3 is 14 amino acids long. The germline CDR1 and CDR2 sequences are SGHTA and FQGNSA. V was shortened by 6 bases and J by 0 bases, with 9 bases between the two germline ends. CDR3 DNA: TGTGCCAGCAGTCAACGGTACTCTGGAAACACCATATATTTT. Its translation: CASSQRYSGNTIYF.

The rearrangement uses TRBV6-6 and TRBJ2-3; no firm D call. The V end lost 5 bases, the J end lost 2 bases, and 5 bases lay between the germline ends. The CDR3 has 12 amino acids. Germline V lookup: CDR1 MNHNY, CDR2 SVGAGI (reference sequence). CDR3 in DNA: TGTGCCAGCAGTGCGGACACAGATACGCAGTATTTT. Translated, it gives CASSADTDTQYF.

The chain employs TRBV28 and TRBJ2-1; possibly TRBD2 for D (5 bases). Germline CDR1 MDHEN, CDR2 SYDVKM. Trimming pared 5 bases from V and 8 bases from J, leaving 22 bases between. There are 16 residues in the CDR3. CDR3 nucleotides: TGTGCCAGCAGTCCGAGGGTAGCCAGCCTGCAGGATGAGCAGTTCTTC. As protein: CASSPRVASLQDEQFF.

The CDR3 spells CASSYQPDRTRRLYF. For the CDR3, the DNA is TGTGCCAGCAGTTACCAACCGGACAGAACCAGACGATTGTACTTC. The genes are TRBV6-5 and TRBJ2-7; possibly TRBD1 for D (6 bases). V was pared by 2 bases and J by 12 bases, with 23 bases between. The CDR3 runs 15 residues. Germline values: CDR1 MNHEY, CDR2 SVGAGI.

V gene TRBV7-2 combines with J gene TRBJ2-7; 11 positions match TRBD1. Trimming took 5 bases from V and 2 from J; bases not matched to a gene: 11. CDR1 is SGHTA and CDR2 is FQGNSA in the germline V gene. The CDR3 sequence is 17 residues long. CDR3: CASSAQAVGQGAYEQYF. In nucleotides, the CDR3 is TGTGCCAGCAGCGCTCAGGCCGTGGGACAGGGGGCCTACGAGCAGTACTTC.

The genes are TRBV6-1 and TRBJ1-4; 10 bases line up with TRBD1. Germline lookup yields CDR1 MNHNS and CDR2 SASEGT. This CDR3 is built from 15 residues. Trimming removed 6 bases from V and 1 base from J; junction bases left unmatched: 2. CDR3 sequence (DNA): TGTGCCAGCAGGGACAGGGGGGTAACTAATGAAAAACTGTTTTTT. This codes for CASRDRGVTNEKLFF.

This CDR3 reads CASSLVLDNEQFF. DNA for the CDR3: TGTGCCAGCAGCTTAGTACTAGATAATGAGCAGTTCTTC. This chain connects TRBV11-3 to TRBJ2-1, with D possibly TRBD2 on 5 matching bases. The V end was cut by 1 base, the J end by 7 bases, with 8 bases between. The CDR3 has 13 residues. The germline V gene encodes CDR1 SGHNT and CDR2 YENEEA.

Notes on this clone: Different DNA sequences within this sample yield the same CDR3. The rearrangement uses TRBV6-1 and TRBJ2-7, with 8 nucleotides matching TRBD1. V gave up 1 base and J gave up 10 bases; unmatched junction bases: 15. CDR3 length equals 16 residues. CDR1 is MNHNS and CDR2 is SASEGT in the germline V gene. DNA for the CDR3: TGTGCCAGCAGTGAAGGAATAGGACAGGGAGGCTATGAACAGTACTTC. Amino acids: CASSEGIGQGGYEQYF.

The chain uses TRBV6-6 and TRBJ1-6; D not resolved. Trimming shortened V by 6 bases and J by 3 bases, and 12 bases separated the two germline ends. Germline-derived CDR1 and CDR2 are MNHNY and SVGAGI (reference sequence). The CDR3 covers 15 residues. The CDR3 reads CASRSPESYNSPLHF. CDR3 nucleotide sequence: TGTGCCAGCAGAAGCCCTGAAAGCTATAATTCACCCCTCCACTTT.

This clone was seen a handful of times. The chain links TRBV27 to TRBJ2-5, with D maybe TRBD1 (6 bases). The J call is uncertain, as TRBJ2-7 better fits the DNA end. The CDR3 is 19 amino acids. Germline V gene data show CDR1 as MNHEY and CDR2 as SMNVEV (reference sequence). This CDR3 reads CASSYSTGLGTKSSYEQYF. The CDR3 DNA sequence: TGTGCCAGCAGTTACTCCACCGGGTTGGGGACAAAAAGCTCCTACGAGCAGTACTTC.

This clone has just one count. The chain uses TRBV4-1 and TRBJ2-2, with 14 bases that match TRBD2. The length of the CDR3 is 16 residues. The junction had 5 bases not matched to a gene; V was cut back by 4 bases and J by 7 bases. From germline, CDR1 is MGHRA and CDR2 YSYEKL. CDR3 amino acids: CASSPGLAGVGGELFF. The CDR3 coding sequence is TGCGCCAGCAGCCCGGGACTAGCGGGAGTCGGCGGGGAGCTGTTTTTT.

This chain links TRBV5-1 with TRBJ2-5; maybe TRBD2 (6 bases). The DNA matches TRBJ2-7 better at its end, which makes the J call doubtful. The CDR3 totals 15 residues. Germline CDR1 SGHRS, CDR2 YFSETQ. For the CDR3, the DNA is TGCGCCAGCACCTACGACCGGAGGGGCACCTACGAGCAGTACTTC. Translating gives CASTYDRRGTYEQYF.

V and J are TRBV28 and TRBJ2-1, with 9 bases that match TRBD2. CDR1 MDHEN and CDR2 SYDVKM come from the germline V gene. This CDR3 has 16 amino acids. Trimming took 4 bases from V and 4 from J; bases not matched to a gene: 8. The CDR3, as DNA: TGTGCCAGCAGTTCCCCGACTAGCGGAGCTTACAATGAGCAGTTCTTC. Translation: CASSSPTSGAYNEQFF.

V and J are TRBV19 and TRBJ2-3, with D perhaps TRBD1 (6 bases). Per the germline V gene, CDR1 is LNHDA and CDR2 is SQIVND (reference sequence). The CDR3 contains 15 residues. V was clipped by 8 bases and J by 0 bases, with 15 bases between them. The CDR3 region has the DNA TGTGCCAGTCGGATGGGGGCCAGTAGCACAGATACGCAGTATTTT. Protein product: CASRMGASSTDTQYF.

The chain has TRBV18 and TRBJ2-1, with 9 bases matching TRBD2. The CDR3 runs to 16 residues. The trim removed 1 base at V and 2 bases at J, leaving 3 bases unmatched. Per germline, CDR1 KGHSH and CDR2 LQKENI. The CDR3 here is CASSPLRGGAYNEQFF. In DNA form, the CDR3 reads TGTGCCAGCTCACCACTTCGCGGGGGGGCCTACAATGAGCAGTTCTTC.

V gene TRBV4-2 combines with J gene TRBJ2-7; 8 bases align to TRBD2. The ends lost 0 bases at V and 2 bases at J; junction bases unmatched: 9. The CDR3 sequence is 17 residues long. Germline-derived CDR1 and CDR2 are LGHNA and YNFKEQ. The CDR3 reads CASSQDVRTSGPYEQYF. The CDR3 nucleotides read TGTGCCAGCAGCCAAGATGTTAGAACTAGCGGTCCCTACGAGCAGTACTTC.